The text below deals with one T cell receptor beta chain. Antigen specificity is unknown. This sample stems from a study of cytomegalovirus exposure and HLA in healthy donors. V was clipped by 11 bases and J by 2 bases; unmatched bases: 5. Germline V gene lookup returns CDR1 MNHEY and CDR2 SMNVEV (reference sequence). The CDR3 loop spans 12 amino acids. The donors were members of the validation cohort, which comprised roughly 130 subjects and was separate from the first cohort of about 700 subjects. The study's findings and limits: Three CMV-associated chains were confirmed in vitro to be specific for CMV antigens. Many donors shared some public TCRs, even though most TCR sequences were rare.

Data came from immunoSEQ multiplex PCR; TCRdb stores just in-frame clones and leaves some out. The data contain about 200,000 clones, roughly 82% of them seen just once; the ten biggest clones take up under 15%. The chain employs TRBV27 and TRBJ2-7, with TRBD1 matching 8 bases. Specimen: PBMCs. The sequence was obtained from a woman under 40 in good health and CMV-seropositive. The CDR3 DNA sequence: TGTGCCGGCGGACAGGGCCCCTACGAGCAGTACTTC. Its protein product is CAGGQGPYEQYF.